This is a list of T cell receptor beta chains from one sample in a study of blood T cell repertoires in COVID-19. TCRdb's copy holds only in-frame clones and misses some; the assay was immunoSEQ multiplex PCR. The table has a few hundred thousand clones, roughly 88% seen once. Material: PBMCs or T cells enriched from blood (not recorded which). All receptors come from a woman between 50 and 59 years old with acute COVID-19. Both conserved end residues are part of each CDR3. The D gene is left open where the match is weak. The size field is filled for only some rows; it gives once, few, many or a size class.

j_call clone_size v_call d_call cdr3_aa cdr3_nt
TRBJ2-7 . TRBV27 TRBD2 CASSLAGGPYEQYF TGTGCCAGCAGTCTGGCGGGAGGGCCCTACGAGCAGTACTTC
TRBJ2-7 few TRBV5-1 . CASSLANREQYF TGCGCCAGCAGCTTGGCCAACAGGGAGCAGTACTTC
TRBJ2-7 . TRBV6-5 TRBD2 CASSYVAGTSGEQYF TGTGCCAGCAGTTACGTGGCCGGGACTAGCGGCGAGCAGTACTTC
TRBJ1-1 once TRBV28 . CASSLGEQASDTEAFF TGTGCCAGCAGTTTAGGGGAACAGGCCTCCGACACTGAAGCTTTCTTT
TRBJ1-2 . TRBV18 TRBD1 CASAFRQGVGYTF TGTGCCAGCGCCTTTCGACAGGGAGTCGGCTACACCTTC
TRBJ1-5 . TRBV7-2 . CASSLGGPSNQPQHF TGTGCCAGCAGCTTGGGGGGGCCTAGCAATCAGCCCCAGCATTTT
TRBJ2-7 . TRBV27 . CASSLGAGNKNEQYF TGTGCCAGCAGTTTAGGGGCGGGGAATAAGAACGAGCAGTACTTC
TRBJ1-2 . TRBV7-9 TRBD1 CASSLNRGLEGYGYTF TGTGCCAGCAGCTTGAACAGGGGGTTAGAAGGATATGGCTACACCTTC
TRBJ1-3 . TRBV2 . CASRDTGSTGNTIYF TGTGCCAGCAGGGATACAGGGAGTACTGGAAACACCATATATTTT
TRBJ2-2 . TRBV4-1 TRBD2 CASSQSGSLGAGELFF TGCGCCAGCAGCCAAAGCGGGAGCTTGGGAGCCGGGGAGCTGTTTTTT
TRBJ2-3 . TRBV7-8 . CASSLRRGGTDTQYF TGTGCCAGCAGCTTGAGGAGGGGGGGTACAGATACGCAGTATTTT
TRBJ2-5 . TRBV6-6 . CASSRSMALAETQYF TGTGCCAGCAGTCGATCAATGGCCCTGGCCGAGACCCAGTACTTC